This T cell receptor (beta chain) was found in a study of T cells expressing NK-cell markers. Study summary: The study sequenced eight donors, seven HCMV-seropositive and one seronegative. Study-wide results and limits: Similarly, these clonotypes led the CD3+CD56-NKG2C+ fraction as well in a handful of donors. Of the CD8+ T cell pool in over 5 donors, roughly 1.0-8% was accounted for by dominant NKG2C+ clonotypes.

About this clonotype: Its target is unknown.

The authors generated TCR beta cDNA through 5'RACE template switching with UMIs. TCRdb processed the 5' RACE reads again and assigns one entry to each CDR3 protein, with no DNA. This sample's table reports 350,000 to 400,000 distinct CDR3 sequences. This CDR3 spans 13 amino acids. Germline V gene data show CDR1 as DFQATT and CDR2 as SNEGSKA (reference sequence). The chain recombines TRBV20-1 with TRBJ1-1. The TCR sequence derives from a woman between 50 and 59 years old in good health. Sample: blood T cells: a sorted CD56 or NKG2C T cell subset, CD4+ or CD8+ T cells, or bulk PBMC T cells (not recorded which). CDR3 loop: CSARGTQIRGAFF.